This TCR beta chain was sequenced in a study of blood T cell repertoires in COVID-19. V lost 3 bases to trimming and J lost 2 bases; unmatched junction nucleotides: 2. In germline, CDR1 is MGHRA, CDR2 YSYEKL. The CDR3 runs 15 residues. The count of this clone is one. The table came from immunoSEQ multiplex PCR; TCRdb's copy has only in-frame clones and leaves some out. This table holds around 180,000 clones, roughly three quarters found once. This sequence originates from a woman in her forties or fifties with acute COVID-19. V gene TRBV4-1 combines with J gene TRBJ2-5; 11 positions match TRBD1. The source material was PBMCs or T cells enriched from blood (not recorded which). In DNA, the CDR3 is TGCGCCAGCAGCCACGGGACAGGGGGTCAAGAGACCCAGTACTTC. This gives the protein CASSHGTGGQETQYF.